The entry below gives a single T cell receptor (beta chain) sequence along with its context. As handled by the study authors: Counts of nucleated cells, estimated from reference gene primer amplification, were obtained. Produced via immunoSEQ multiplex PCR; TCRdb's table is partial and in-frame only. D and trimming come from the DNA, and the V and J calls and clone size come from that table. The table records 200,000 to 250,000 clones, around 90% of them present only once. The record originates from a study of blood T cell repertoires in COVID-19. Sequencing was carried out using PBMCs or T cells enriched from blood (not recorded which). The TCR originated in a young woman who had recovered from COVID-19.

CDR3 amino acids: CASSLLSYEQYF. Written as DNA, the CDR3 is TGTGCCAGCAGTTTACTTTCCTACGAGCAGTACTTC. This chain uses TRBV28 with TRBJ2-7; D unresolved. The CDR3 contains 12 residues. Trimming took 2 bases from V and 1 from J, leaving 3 bases between them. Germline V lookup: CDR1 MDHEN, CDR2 SYDVKM.